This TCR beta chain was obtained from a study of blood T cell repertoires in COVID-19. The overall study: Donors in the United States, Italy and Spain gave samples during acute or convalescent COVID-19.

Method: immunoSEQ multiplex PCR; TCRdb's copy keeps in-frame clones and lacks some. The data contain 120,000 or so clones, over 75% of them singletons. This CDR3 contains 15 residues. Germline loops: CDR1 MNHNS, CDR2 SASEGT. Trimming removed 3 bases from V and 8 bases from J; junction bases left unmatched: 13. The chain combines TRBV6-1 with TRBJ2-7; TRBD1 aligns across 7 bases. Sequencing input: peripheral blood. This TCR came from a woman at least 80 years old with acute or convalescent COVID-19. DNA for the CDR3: TGTGCCAGCAGTGACCAACAGGGGTCGGTATTCAAGCAGTACTTC. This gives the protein CASSDQQGSVFKQYF.